This T cell receptor (beta chain) was recovered during a study of blood T cell repertoires in COVID-19. Whole-study context: Both acute and convalescent COVID-19 samples were obtained from the United States, Italy and Spain. PBMCs, B-cell-depleted T cells, or T cells were the source of the cDNA or gDNA that made up the material.

Trimming took 5 bases from V and 6 from J; bases not matched to a gene: 3. The CDR3 length is 15 residues. Germline V lookup: CDR1 SNHLY, CDR2 FYNNEI. In the authors' workflow: Amplification with reference gene primers provided the estimates of nucleated cell counts. The repertoire was sequenced with immunoSEQ multiplex PCR; TCRdb's copy has only in-frame clones and lacks some. V and J calls and clone size are those listed in that table; D and trimming were worked out from the DNA. Altogether about 400,000 clones are present, about nine tenths being singletons, with the ten largest covering 1.4%. The V gene is TRBV2, the J gene TRBJ2-1; 14 nucleotides align to TRBD2. The TCR sequence derives from a woman between 25 and 40 years old with active or convalescent COVID-19. Source material: peripheral blood. The CDR3 bases are TGTGCCAGCAGTCCGACTAGCGGGGGGGCCAATGAGCAGTTCTTC. This sequence encodes CASSPTSGGANEQFF.